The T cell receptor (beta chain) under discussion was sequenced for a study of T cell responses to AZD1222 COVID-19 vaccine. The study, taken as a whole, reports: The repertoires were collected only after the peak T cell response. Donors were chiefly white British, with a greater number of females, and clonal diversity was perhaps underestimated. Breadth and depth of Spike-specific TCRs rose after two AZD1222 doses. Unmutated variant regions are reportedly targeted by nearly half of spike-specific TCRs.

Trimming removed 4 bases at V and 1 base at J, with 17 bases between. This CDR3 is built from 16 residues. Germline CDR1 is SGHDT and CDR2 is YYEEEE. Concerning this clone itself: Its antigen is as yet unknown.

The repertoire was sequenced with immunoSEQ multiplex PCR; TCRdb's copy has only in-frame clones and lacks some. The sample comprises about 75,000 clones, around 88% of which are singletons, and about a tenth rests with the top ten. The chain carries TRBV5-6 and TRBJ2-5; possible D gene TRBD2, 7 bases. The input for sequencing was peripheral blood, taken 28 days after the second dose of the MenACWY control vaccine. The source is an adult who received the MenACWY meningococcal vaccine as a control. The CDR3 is CASSPQGGAPQETQYF. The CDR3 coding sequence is TGTGCCAGCAGCCCACAGGGAGGGGCCCCCCAAGAGACCCAGTACTTC. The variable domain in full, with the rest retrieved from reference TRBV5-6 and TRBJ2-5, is DAGVTQSPTHLIKTRGQQVTLRCSPKSGHDTVSWYQQALGQGPQFIFQYYEEEERQRGNFPDRFSGHQFPNYSSELNVNALLLGDSALYLCASSPQGGAPQETQYFGPGTRLLVL.